The present entry profiles one T cell receptor beta chain with its context. The sample originates from a study of blood T cell repertoires in COVID-19. Turning to the study itself: There were acute and convalescent COVID-19 samples, and they came from the United States, Italy and Spain.

TCRdb keeps only in-frame clones here, not all; method: immunoSEQ multiplex PCR. Of 95,000 to 150,000 clones in the sample, 75% to 90% are singletons; the top ten hold just under 30%. CDR3 length: 13 amino acids. CDR1 is GTSNPN, CDR2 SVGIG, per germline (reference sequence). V was clipped by 7 bases and J by 0 bases, with 7 bases between them. This chain links TRBV30 with TRBJ1-6; tentative D call: TRBD1 (6 bases). The sequence derives from a woman aged 70-85 years with acute or convalescent COVID-19. Sequencing was carried out using peripheral blood. The CDR3 DNA reads as TGTGCCTTGGACAGCTCCTATAATTCACCCCTCCACTTT. Protein: CALDSSYNSPLHF.